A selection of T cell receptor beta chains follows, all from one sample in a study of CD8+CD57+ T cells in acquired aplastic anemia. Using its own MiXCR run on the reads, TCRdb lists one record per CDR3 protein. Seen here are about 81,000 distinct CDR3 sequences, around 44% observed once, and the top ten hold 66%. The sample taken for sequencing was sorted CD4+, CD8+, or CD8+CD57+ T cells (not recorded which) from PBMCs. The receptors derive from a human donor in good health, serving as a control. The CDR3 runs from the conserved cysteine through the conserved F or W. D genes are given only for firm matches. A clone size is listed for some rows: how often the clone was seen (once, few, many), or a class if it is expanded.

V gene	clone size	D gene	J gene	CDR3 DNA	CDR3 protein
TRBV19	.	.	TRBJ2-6	TGTGCCAGTAAACCCCCGGCGGCCAACGTCCTGACTTTC	CASKPPAANVLTF
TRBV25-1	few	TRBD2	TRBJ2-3	TGTGCCAGCAGTGCTAGTATCCTAGCGGGAGTGGATACGCAGTATTTT	CASSASILAGVDTQYF
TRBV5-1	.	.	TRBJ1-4	TGCGCCAGCAGCTTGGGACCCTCGGGTGAAAAACTGTTTTTT	CASSLGPSGEKLFF
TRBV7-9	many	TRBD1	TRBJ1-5	TGTGCCAGCAGCTTCTCAGGGGGCGATCAGCCCCAGCATTTT	CASSFSGGDQPQHF
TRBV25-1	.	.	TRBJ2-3	TGTGCCAGCAGTGCTAGCGAAACTAGAAGCGGCACAGATACGCAGTATTTT	CASSASETRSGTDTQYF
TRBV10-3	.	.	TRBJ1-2	TGTGCCATCACTGCCACCGAGGGGCTCTGGGGTGGCTACACCTTC	CAITATEGLWGGYTF
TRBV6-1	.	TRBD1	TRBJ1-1	TGTGCCAGCAGCAGGACAGGCCAAGGCACTGAAGCTTTCTTT	CASSRTGQGTEAFF
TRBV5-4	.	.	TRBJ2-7	TGTGCCAGCAGCCGCGGCAGGGCCTACGAGCAGTACTTC	CASSRGRAYEQYF
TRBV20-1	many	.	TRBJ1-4	TGCAGTGCTCTATTTGAAAAACTGTTTTTT	CSALFEKLFF
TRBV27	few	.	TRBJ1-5	TGTGCCAGCAGTTCGGCCACAAATCAGCCCCAGCATTTT	CASSSATNQPQHF
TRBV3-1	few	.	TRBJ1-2	TGTGCCAGCAGCCAAGAAAGAGGGGGGGCCTATGGCTACACCTTC	CASSQERGGAYGYTF
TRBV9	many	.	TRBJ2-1	TGTGCCAGCAGCGTAGGAGACTCGCTATACAATGAGCAGTTCTTC	CASSVGDSLYNEQFF
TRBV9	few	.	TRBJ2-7	TGTGCCAGCAGTGGCCGGGACGGACCCTACGAGCAGTACTTC	CASSGRDGPYEQYF
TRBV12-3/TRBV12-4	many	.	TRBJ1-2	TGTGCCACCGCGAGCGCTAACTATGGCTACACCTTC	CATASANYGYTF
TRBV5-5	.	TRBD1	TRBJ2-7	TGTGCCAGCAGCTTCCGACAGGGGGTCTCCTACGAGCAGTACTTC	CASSFRQGVSYEQYF
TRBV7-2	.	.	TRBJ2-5	TGTGCCAGCAGCCGGGACCGGGAGACCCAGTACTTC	CASSRDRETQYF
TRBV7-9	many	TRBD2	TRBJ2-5	TGTGCCAGCCGGGGGACTAGCGGCATCGATGGGGAGACCCAGTACTTC	CASRGTSGIDGETQYF
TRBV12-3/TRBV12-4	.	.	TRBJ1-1	TGTGCCAGCATCAGGTCCATTTACACTGAAGCTTTCTTT	CASIRSIYTEAFF
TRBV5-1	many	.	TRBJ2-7	TGCGCCAGCAGCTTGGCCGTGGACTACGAGCAGTACTTC	CASSLAVDYEQYF
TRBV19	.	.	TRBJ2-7	TGTGCCAGTAGTACCGGGCGGGGTACCTACGAGCAGTACTTC	CASSTGRGTYEQYF
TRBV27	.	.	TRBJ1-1	TGTGCCAGCATGGAGGGGTCTGAAGCTTTCTTT	CASMEGSEAFF
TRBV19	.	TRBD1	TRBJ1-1	TGTGCCAGTAGTATCGGACAGGCGGGTAATGAAGCTTTCTTT	CASSIGQAGNEAFF
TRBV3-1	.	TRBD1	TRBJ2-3	TGTGCCAGCAGCCAAGATCCGGACAGGGCAGATACGCAGTATTTT	CASSQDPDRADTQYF
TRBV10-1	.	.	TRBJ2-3	TGCGCCAGCAGTGACAACACAGATACGCAGTATTTT	CASSDNTDTQYF
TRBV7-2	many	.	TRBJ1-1	TGTGCCAGCAGCGTAGGTTTGGGTCCCTACACTGAAGCTTTCTTT	CASSVGLGPYTEAFF
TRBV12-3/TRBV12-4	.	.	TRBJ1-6	TGTGCCAGCAGTTTAGCCCGGGGGAGGTCACCCCTCCACTTT	CASSLARGRSPLHF
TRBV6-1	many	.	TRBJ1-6	TGTGCCAGCAGTCAAACACCCCCCTCCGACTCACCCCTCCACTTT	CASSQTPPSDSPLHF
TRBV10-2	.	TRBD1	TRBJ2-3	TGCGCCAGCAGTGATCAGCAGGGGGCAGATACGCAGTATTTT	CASSDQQGADTQYF